This T cell receptor beta chain emerged from a study of OX40 agonist ivuxolimab in advanced cancers. Whole-study context: With a range of roughly 20 to 80, age averaged approximately 54 years, and about 80% were male. Two cutaneous melanoma patients and one hepatocellular carcinoma patient, three in all, had partial responses. Findings and caveats of the study: The CD4+ and CD8+ T cells in the blood had expanded clonally by week 6 at 0.1 to 3.0 mg/kg. More expanded clones were found, on average, in CD8+ than in CD4+ T cells.

Germline V gives CDR1 WNHNN, CDR2 SYGVQD (reference sequence). There are 13 residues in the CDR3. Deletions cut 5 bases from V and 0 bases from J, with 5 bases between. In regard to this clone: No antigen is known for it.

Sequencing used immunoSEQ multiplex PCR; TCRdb keeps in-frame clones, though not all of them. The sample records 65,000 to 95,000 clones, about nine tenths being singletons. The clonotype originates from an adult with an advanced solid tumor such as melanoma, head and neck, liver or kidney cancer. This specimen consisted of CD4+ or CD8+ T cells sorted from blood, obtained in a trial of the OX40 agonist ivuxolimab. The chain carries TRBV10-1 and TRBJ1-5; D gene unclear. The CDR3 coding sequence is TGCGCCAGCAGTTCCAATAGCAATCAGCCCCAGCATTTT. This sequence encodes CASSSNSNQPQHF.